The 27 T cell receptor beta chains below were found in one sample sequenced in a study of OX40 agonist ivuxolimab in advanced cancers. TCRdb keeps only in-frame clones here, not all; method: immunoSEQ multiplex PCR. This sample carries around 70,000 clones, 86% of them seen once, and the ten largest clones take approximately 7%. The material was CD4+ or CD8+ T cells sorted from blood, obtained in a trial of the OX40 agonist ivuxolimab. The receptors come from an adult with an advanced solid tumor such as melanoma, head and neck, liver or kidney cancer.

V usage is TRBV6-5 and J usage is TRBJ2-5; D tentatively fits TRBD1 or TRBD2 (5 bases each). This CDR3 comprises 13 residues. Germline CDR1 reads MNHEY; CDR2 reads SVGAGI. V dropped 6 bases and J dropped 5 bases, with 13 bases sitting between them. The CDR3 sequence is CASSRGVGETQYF. CDR3 nucleotide sequence: TGTGCCAGCAGCCGAGGGGTCGGGGAGACCCAGTACTTC.

This chain uses TRBV6-1 with TRBJ2-5; the D is unclear. The V gene lost 1 base and the J gene lost 5 bases, with 8 bases spanning the gap. The CDR3 has 13 residues. CDR1 MNHNS and CDR2 SASEGT come from the germline V gene. CDR3 bases: TGTGCCAGCAGTGAAGGGCTACGGGAGACCCAGTACTTC. Translated, it gives CASSEGLRETQYF.

This chain uses TRBV18 with TRBJ1-3; 10 bases agree with TRBD1. Trimming at V came to 6 bases and at J to 4 bases, leaving 6 bases not matched to a gene. Germline lookup yields CDR1 KGHSH and CDR2 LQKENI. The CDR3 loop spans 15 amino acids. The DNA for the CDR3 is TGTGCCAGCTCGCCCGACAGGGGGCAGGGAAACACCATATATTTT. Protein sequence: CASSPDRGQGNTIYF.

The rearrangement uses TRBV30 and TRBJ2-1; the D gene could be TRBD1 or TRBD2 (6 bases each). Per the germline V gene, CDR1 is GTSNPN and CDR2 is SVGIG (reference sequence). The CDR3 extends over 13 amino acids. The V and J ends lost 0 bases and 9 bases respectively, with 12 bases between them. Written as DNA, the CDR3 is TGTGCCTGGAGTGTAACGGGGGCGGCTGAGCAGTTCTTC. Amino acid sequence: CAWSVTGAAEQFF.

The chain is built from TRBV15 and TRBJ2-5; TRBD1 or TRBD2 may be the D gene (7 bases each). Germline V gives CDR1 LNHNV, CDR2 YYDKDF (reference sequence). The CDR3 is 15 residues long. Trimming took off 0 bases at V and 5 bases at J, with 13 bases between the two ends. The CDR3: CATSRDRGGVETQYF. CDR3 sequence (DNA): TGTGCCACCAGCAGAGACAGGGGGGGTGTGGAGACCCAGTACTTC.

For the CDR3, the DNA is TGCAGCGTTGATTCGTTGGGCACAGATACGCAGTATTTT. Residues: CSVDSLGTDTQYF. The J gene is TRBJ2-3, the V gene TRBV29-1, with D hard to call. The V end was cut by 3 bases, the J end by 1 base, with 8 bases between. CDR1 is SQVTM, CDR2 ANQGSEA, per germline. The CDR3 contains 13 residues.

This clone was seen once. The CDR3 loop reads CASSLGRGGGQPQHF. The CDR3 DNA reads TGTGCCAGCAGCTTAGGCCGTGGGGGAGGCCAGCCCCAGCATTTT. This chain joins TRBV13 and TRBJ1-5, with D possibly matching TRBD1 (5 bases). Germline lookup yields CDR1 PRHDT and CDR2 FYEKMQ (reference sequence). The V gene lost 0 bases and the J gene lost 7 bases, with 13 bases spanning the gap. This CDR3 comprises 15 residues.

In DNA, the CDR3 is TGTGCCAGCAGCGTAGCCGGGGGGGGGAAGACCCAGTACTTC. This sequence encodes CASSVAGGGKTQYF. The V and J genes are TRBV9 and TRBJ2-5; 8 positions agree with TRBD2. The CDR3 length is 14 residues. V shed 0 bases, J shed 6 bases, and the junction held 4 bases outside the gene matches. Germline loops: CDR1 SGDLS, CDR2 YYNGEE.

The rearrangement links TRBV5-8 to TRBJ2-1; 7 positions agree with TRBD2. V shed 1 base and J 4 bases; nucleotides not matched to a gene: 8. CDR3 size: 16 residues. The V gene's germline CDR1 is SGHTS and CDR2 YDEGEE. This CDR3 reads CASSLFSGNLYNEQFF. DNA for the CDR3: TGTGCCAGCAGCTTGTTCAGCGGGAACCTATACAATGAGCAGTTCTTC.

This clone was detected only a few times. DNA of the CDR3: TGTGCCAGTAGTACAGGGGCGCACACTGAAGCTTTCTTT. Translation gives CASSTGAHTEAFF. V is TRBV19 and J is TRBJ1-1; D is possibly TRBD1 (6 bases). The V gene lost 4 bases and the J gene lost 3 bases, with 9 bases spanning the gap. Germline CDR1 is LNHDA and CDR2 is SQIVND (reference sequence). The CDR3 covers 13 residues. The full variable domain, rest sourced from reference TRBV19 and TRBJ1-1, is DGGITQSPKYLFRKEGQNVTLSCEQNLNHDAMYWYRQDPGQGLRLIYYSQIVNDFQKGDIAEGYSVSREKKESFPLTVTSAQKNPTAFYLCASSTGAHTEAFFGQGTRLTVV.

This rearrangement joins TRBV6-1 to TRBJ1-2; no definite D call. The CDR3 is 11 amino acids. V lost 8 bases to trimming and J lost 8 bases, with 12 bases between them. The V gene's germline CDR1 is MNHNS and CDR2 SASEGT. CDR3 sequence: CASSTHRGYTF. The CDR3 DNA follows: TGTGCCAGCTCCACCCATAGGGGCTACACCTTC.

The chain employs TRBV19 and TRBJ1-1; 8 nucleotides match TRBD1. The ends lost 5 bases at V and 7 bases at J; junction bases unmatched: 12. Germline loops: CDR1 LNHDA, CDR2 SQIVND (reference sequence). This CDR3 spans 15 amino acids. The CDR3 nucleotides are TGTGCCAGTAGTTCCCGGGGCAGGGGGCGGATTGAAGCTTTCTTT. Protein product: CASSSRGRGRIEAFF.

The CDR3 region is CASAQWRELFF. The CDR3 DNA sequence: TGTGCCAGCGCTCAGTGGCGGGAGCTGTTTTTT. The rearrangement uses TRBV7-9 and TRBJ2-2; no reliable D call. The CDR3 spans 11 residues. Trimming stripped 8 bases from V and 9 bases from J, with 10 bases between. The germline V gene has CDR1 SEHNR and CDR2 FQNEAQ (reference sequence).

V usage is TRBV6-5 and J usage is TRBJ2-1; tentative D call: TRBD2 (6 bases). The CDR3 covers 15 residues. The V end was cut by 2 bases, the J end by 2 bases, with 10 bases between. Germline V gene lookup returns CDR1 MNHEY and CDR2 SVGAGI. The CDR3 nucleotides read TGTGCCAGCAGTTACCGAGCGGGCGCCTACAATGAGCAGTTCTTC. It codes for CASSYRAGAYNEQFF.

This clone was seen only a few times. The chain has TRBV6-6 and TRBJ2-7; tentative D call: TRBD1 (5 bases). CDR1 is MNHNY, CDR2 SVGAGI, per germline (reference sequence). This CDR3 spans 16 amino acids. V gave up 6 bases and J gave up 6 bases, with 24 bases separating them. CDR3 in DNA: TGTGCCAGCAGGGTGGAACAGACGACACAAGGGGCCGAGCAGTACTTC. Protein: CASRVEQTTQGAEQYF.

There are a few counts of this clone. The rearrangement joins TRBV7-3 to TRBJ2-3; possibly TRBD1 for D (6 bases). CDR1 is SGHTA and CDR2 is FQGTGA in the germline V gene. The CDR3 loop spans 16 amino acids. Trimming cost V 1 base and J 1 base, with 12 bases left between them. CDR3 nucleotides: TGTGCCAGCAGCTTAATATGGAGACAGGGCACAGATACGCAGTATTTT. It yields the protein CASSLIWRQGTDTQYF.

The chain uses TRBV19 and TRBJ1-5, with 9 nucleotides matching TRBD1. CDR1 and CDR2 (germline): LNHDA, SQIVND (reference sequence). This CDR3 contains 18 residues. V was clipped by 3 bases and J by 0 bases; unmatched bases: 9. Here the CDR3 reads CASSILGQGLYSNQPQHF. As DNA, the CDR3 is TGTGCCAGTAGTATTTTGGGACAGGGCCTTTATAGCAATCAGCCCCAGCATTTT.

The V call is TRBV29-1, the J call TRBJ2-7; TRBD2 might be the D (6 bases). CDR1 is SQVTM, CDR2 ANQGSEA, per germline. There are 14 residues in the CDR3. Trimming stripped 4 bases from V and 4 bases from J, with 17 bases between. CDR3 amino acids: CSVGGSSDKYEQYF. The DNA of the CDR3 is TGCAGCGTTGGGGGCTCTAGCGACAAGTACGAGCAGTACTTC.

The chain combines TRBV6-5 with TRBJ1-2, with 10 bases aligning to TRBD1. The CDR3 spans 14 residues. After removal of 2 bases from V and 8 bases from J, the junction contained 5 bases not matched to a gene. CDR1 is MNHEY, CDR2 SVGAGI, per germline. DNA of the CDR3: TGTGCCAGCAGTTACGCCGGGGACAGGGGCGGCTACACCTTC. Protein product: CASSYAGDRGGYTF.

This chain links TRBV20-1 with TRBJ1-2; no clear D. The CDR3 length is 11 residues. The ends were cut back, 6 bases at V and 3 bases at J, with 8 bases in the middle. The germline CDR1 and CDR2 sequences are DFQATT and SNEGSKA (reference sequence). The DNA for the CDR3 is TGCAGTGCCCAACCCGACTATGGCTACACCTTC. Its protein is CSAQPDYGYTF.

V usage is TRBV5-8 and J usage is TRBJ1-5; D gene uncertain. Germline CDR1 is SGHTS and CDR2 is YDEGEE. The CDR3 length is 14 residues. V lost 2 bases and J 6 bases, leaving 12 bases between the germline ends. For the CDR3, the DNA is TGTGCCAGCAGCTTTGGTTCTGCATTTCAGCCCCAGCATTTT. Translation gives CASSFGSAFQPQHF.

The chain couples TRBV7-8 to TRBJ1-1; D is uncertain. This CDR3 contains 13 residues. Looked up from germline, CDR1 is SGHVS and CDR2 is FQNEAQ. The germline V and J ends were trimmed by 3 bases and 6 bases, with 11 bases remaining between them. This chain's CDR3 is CASSLGGFPEAFF. In DNA form, the CDR3 reads TGTGCCAGCAGCTTGGGAGGGTTCCCTGAAGCTTTCTTT.

The chain employs TRBV11-1 and TRBJ2-5; 7 nucleotides align to TRBD2. The CDR3 is 14 amino acids. Trimming took 4 bases from V and 7 from J; bases not matched to a gene: 9. From germline, CDR1 is SGHAT and CDR2 FQDESV (reference sequence). The CDR3 here is CASSSPSGRGTQYF. For the CDR3, the DNA is TGTGCCAGCAGCTCCCCTTCAGGGAGGGGGACCCAGTACTTC.

The chain has TRBV2 and TRBJ2-3, with 11 bases fitting TRBD1. The CDR3 has 14 amino acids. CDR1 SNHLY and CDR2 FYNNEI come from the germline V gene. Trimming cost V 7 bases and J 6 bases; bases outside gene matches: 6. CDR3 DNA sequence: TGTGCCAGCACCATTGGACAGGGGGCGGATACGCAGTATTTT. Translated: CASTIGQGADTQYF.

The rearrangement links TRBV4-2 to TRBJ2-3; either TRBD1 or TRBD2 may supply D (6 bases each). V was clipped by 1 base and J by 6 bases, with 11 bases between them. Germline V gene data show CDR1 as LGHNA and CDR2 as YNFKEQ. This CDR3 contains 14 residues. The CDR3 bases are TGTGCCAGCAGCCAAGGATCGGGGGCGGATACGCAGTATTTT. Protein product: CASSQGSGADTQYF.

This chain joins TRBV6-6 and TRBJ2-7; possibly TRBD1 for D (6 bases). Trimming removed 0 bases from V and 2 bases from J, with 8 bases in between. Germline values: CDR1 MNHNY, CDR2 SVGAGI (reference sequence). CDR3 length: 14 amino acids. The CDR3 is CASSYSQGTYEQYF. For the CDR3, the DNA is TGTGCCAGCAGTTACTCACAGGGTACCTACGAGCAGTACTTC.

J is TRBJ1-2 and V is TRBV19; the match to TRBD1 covers 7 bases. The CDR3 runs 13 residues. V dropped 6 bases and J dropped 4; count of bases not matched to a gene: 5. CDR1 is LNHDA and CDR2 is SQIVND in the germline V gene (reference sequence). CDR3 sequence (DNA): TGTGCCAGTAGACCGGACAGGATCTATGGCTACACCTTC. It encodes CASRPDRIYGYTF.